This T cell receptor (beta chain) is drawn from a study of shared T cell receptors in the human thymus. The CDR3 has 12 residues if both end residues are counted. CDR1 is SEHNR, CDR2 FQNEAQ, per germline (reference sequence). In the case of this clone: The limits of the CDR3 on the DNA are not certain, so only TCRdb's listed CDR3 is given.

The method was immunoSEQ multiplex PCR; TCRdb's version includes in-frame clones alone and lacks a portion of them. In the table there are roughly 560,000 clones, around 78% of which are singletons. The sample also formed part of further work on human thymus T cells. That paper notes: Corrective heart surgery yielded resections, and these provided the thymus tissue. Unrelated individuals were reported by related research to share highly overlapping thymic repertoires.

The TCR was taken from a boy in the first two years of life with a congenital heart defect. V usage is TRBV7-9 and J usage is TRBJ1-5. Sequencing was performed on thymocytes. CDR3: CASSVGGGTEHF.